What follows are 22 T cell receptor beta chains derived from one specimen sequenced in a study of T cell responses to AZD1222 COVID-19 vaccine (dated by TCRdb to the early 2020s). The sample's time point, from its label and the paper: baseline before first vaccination. Libraries were prepared through the immunoSEQ multiplex PCR assay. Imported from immuneACCESS, the table was reduced by TCRdb to in-frame sequences with V and J called. These copies leave out some clones; in studies compared against another copy, an unresolved V gene accounts for under half, and the cause of the remainder is not known. This sample is represented by roughly 130,000 clones; about 85% of them were singletons. The ten largest make up approximately 1.5% of the sample. The specimen comprised peripheral blood, sampled on day 0 of AZD1222 vaccination. The source is an adult in good health.

The rearrangement uses TRBV28 and TRBJ1-6; D perhaps matches TRBD1 (6 bases). Germline V gene data show CDR1 as MDHEN and CDR2 as SYDVKM. Trimming left V 7 bases short and J 7 bases short, with 17 bases between. The CDR3 length is 15 residues. This chain's CDR3 is CASTHPSRGNSPLHF. The CDR3 DNA follows: TGTGCCAGCACCCATCCCAGCAGGGGAAATTCACCCCTCCACTTT.

This clone is a singleton in its sample. V is TRBV5-5 and J is TRBJ2-5, with a possible D match to TRBD1 (6 bases). Germline CDR1 SGHKS, CDR2 YYEKEE (reference sequence). The V gene lost 5 bases and the J gene lost 3 bases, with 11 bases spanning the gap. The CDR3 loop spans 13 amino acids. The CDR3 loop reads CASSFPGEETQYF. CDR3 coding DNA: TGTGCCAGCAGTTTCCCAGGGGAAGAGACCCAGTACTTC.

A few counts support this clone. The chain carries TRBV28 and TRBJ1-1; no clear D gene. The ends were cut back, 6 bases at V and 1 base at J, with 9 bases in the middle. This CDR3 has 13 amino acids. Germline V gene data show CDR1 as MDHEN and CDR2 as SYDVKM. The CDR3 region is CASRFDGNTEAFF. The CDR3 DNA sequence: TGTGCCAGCAGATTCGACGGGAACACTGAAGCTTTCTTT. Full variable domain (rest looked up from reference TRBV28 and TRBJ1-1): DVKVTQSSRYLVKRTGEKVFLECVQDMDHENMFWYRQDPGLGLRLIYFSYDVKMKEKGDIPEGYSVSREKKERFSLILESASTNQTSMYLCASRFDGNTEAFFGQGTRLTVV.

The CDR3: CASSQLDLTPYNEQFF. CDR3 sequence (DNA): TGTGCCAGCAGCCAGCTAGACCTTACCCCCTACAATGAGCAGTTCTTC. V and J are TRBV4-2 and TRBJ2-1; D uncertain. V was trimmed by 3 bases and J by 2 bases, leaving 14 bases between them. The germline gives CDR1 LGHNA, CDR2 YNFKEQ. The CDR3 sequence is 16 residues long.

The genes are TRBV14 and TRBJ1-2; the D is unclear. Per germline, CDR1 SGHDN and CDR2 FVKESK. CDR3 length equals 13 residues. V shed 4 bases and J shed 8 bases, with 14 bases lying between them. The CDR3: CASSLITGYGYTF. The CDR3, as DNA: TGTGCCAGCAGCCTTATCACGGGGTACGGCTACACCTTC.

J is TRBJ2-1 and V is TRBV7-3, with a possible D match to TRBD1 (5 bases). V was pared by 0 bases and J by 9 bases, with 9 bases between. The CDR3 is made up of 13 amino acids. The V gene's germline CDR1 is SGHTA and CDR2 FQGTGA. The DNA of the CDR3 is TGTGCCAGCAGCTTAACAGGGGCTGGTGAGCAGTTCTTC. It is translated as CASSLTGAGEQFF.

This clone showed up just a few times. The genes are TRBV5-4 and TRBJ2-2; D may be TRBD1 (7 bases). Trimming took 0 bases from V and 1 from J, leaving 13 bases between them. Germline CDR1 is SGHNT and CDR2 is YYREEE (reference sequence). The CDR3 contains 17 residues. The CDR3 DNA reads as TGTGCCAGCAGCTTGGCCCCAGGGGGAGGGAACACCGGGGAGCTGTTTTTT. Encoded protein: CASSLAPGGGNTGELFF.

This clone was detected once. The chain recombines TRBV2 with TRBJ2-1; TRBD2 is a possible D gene (7 bases). CDR3 size: 15 residues. Germline-derived CDR1 and CDR2 are SNHLY and FYNNEI. V gave up 4 bases and J gave up 6 bases, with 16 bases separating them. This CDR3 reads CASSVEGGSGNEQFF. In DNA, the CDR3 is TGTGCCAGCAGTGTTGAGGGGGGGTCTGGCAATGAGCAGTTCTTC.

This chain uses TRBV3-1 (or the pseudogene TRBV3-2) with TRBJ1-2; D is uncertain. The CDR3 extends over 13 amino acids. In germline, CDR1 is LGHDT, CDR2 YNNKEL (reference sequence). Between the trimmed V and J ends, which lost 4 bases and 10 bases, there was a span of 16 bases. The CDR3 here is CASSPSGPTVYTF. As DNA, the CDR3 is TGTGCCAGCAGCCCCTCGGGTCCCACCGTCTACACCTTC.

The chain links TRBV28 to TRBJ1-6; D is undetermined. The length of the CDR3 is 11 residues. V lost 3 bases, J lost 9 bases, and 3 bases lay in between. Germline values: CDR1 MDHEN, CDR2 SYDVKM. Here the CDR3 reads CASSFFSPLHF. The CDR3 DNA follows: TGTGCCAGCAGTTTTTTTTCACCCCTCCACTTT.

The chain couples TRBV28 to TRBJ2-3; tentatively, D is TRBD1 or TRBD2 (5 bases each). The germline V gene encodes CDR1 MDHEN and CDR2 SYDVKM. V was shortened by 2 bases and J by 4 bases, with 10 bases between the two germline ends. The CDR3 is 14 residues long. The CDR3 here is CASSLGGYPDTQYF. In DNA form, the CDR3 reads TGTGCCAGCAGTTTAGGGGGTTATCCAGATACGCAGTATTTT.

The table lists this clone with a count of one. The chain employs TRBV18 and TRBJ1-6; TRBD1 agrees at 7 bases. The ends lost 2 bases at V and 6 bases at J; junction bases unmatched: 4. Germline CDR1 KGHSH, CDR2 LQKENI. The CDR3 spans 15 residues. CDR3 sequence reads: CASSPFRDSNSPLHF. CDR3 bases: TGTGCCAGCTCACCATTCCGGGACAGTAATTCACCCCTCCACTTT.

J is TRBJ2-7 and V is TRBV5-1, with 11 bases aligning to TRBD2. CDR1 is SGHRS and CDR2 is YFSETQ in the germline V gene. CDR3 length: 14 amino acids. J was trimmed by 4 bases and V by 4 bases; bases with no gene match: 4. This CDR3 is CASSTLAGGYEQYF. The CDR3, as DNA: TGCGCCAGCAGCACCCTAGCGGGGGGTTACGAGCAGTACTTC.

The J gene is TRBJ2-7, the V gene TRBV6-5; perhaps TRBD1 as D (6 bases). Trimming removed 0 bases from V and 6 bases from J, with 12 bases in between. The V gene's germline CDR1 is MNHEY and CDR2 SVGAGI. This CDR3 is 14 amino acids long. CDR3 nucleotide sequence: TGTGCCAGCAGTTACTCGACTGGGGGCCTCGAGCAGTACTTC. Protein: CASSYSTGGLEQYF.

This sequence joins TRBV27 and TRBJ2-7, with 8 bases identical to TRBD2. The V gene's germline CDR1 is MNHEY and CDR2 SMNVEV (reference sequence). The CDR3 has 13 amino acids. Trimming removed 5 bases from V and 3 bases from J; junction bases left unmatched: 3. CDR3: CASSRGGVYEQYF. The CDR3 nucleotides read TGTGCCAGCAGTCGGGGGGGGGTCTACGAGCAGTACTTC.

The chain uses TRBV7-3 and TRBJ2-2, with D perhaps matching TRBD2 (5 bases). V was pared by 1 base and J by 2 bases, with 11 bases between. The CDR3 runs 16 residues. Germline CDR1 reads SGHTA; CDR2 reads FQGTGA. The CDR3 loop is CASSLSPRGNTGELFF. The CDR3 DNA sequence: TGTGCCAGCAGCTTAAGTCCCCGGGGAAACACCGGGGAGCTGTTTTTT. Looking up the rest from reference TRBV7-3 and TRBJ2-2 gives the full variable domain: GAGVSQTPSNKVTEKGKYVELRCDPISGHTALYWYRQSLGQGPEFLIYFQGTGAADDSGLPNDRFFAVRPEGSVSTLKIQRTERGDSAVYLCASSLSPRGNTGELFFGEGSRLTVL.

The CDR3 DNA is TGTGCCACCAGCTGGGACTCCCCAGCGGCCCAGTACTTC. It specifies CATSWDSPAAQYF. The V gene is TRBV15, the J gene TRBJ2-5; D is perhaps TRBD2 (6 bases). V was clipped by 5 bases and J by 9 bases, with 16 bases between them. The V gene's germline CDR1 is LNHNV and CDR2 YYDKDF (reference sequence). This CDR3 comprises 13 residues.

This rearrangement joins TRBV4-1 to TRBJ1-1, with D hard to call. CDR3 size: 15 residues. The V gene lost 0 bases and the J gene lost 3 bases, with 11 bases spanning the gap. Germline loops: CDR1 MGHRA, CDR2 YSYEKL. The CDR3 spells CASSQDPYADTEAFF. As DNA, the CDR3 is TGCGCCAGCAGCCAAGACCCGTATGCGGACACTGAAGCTTTCTTT.

CDR3 in amino acids: CASSLSGDRARSAFF. The CDR3 DNA sequence: TGTGCCAGCAGCTTAAGCGGGGACAGAGCCCGATCCGCTTTCTTT. The rearrangement links TRBV5-5 to TRBJ1-1; 7 positions agree with TRBD1. Germline values: CDR1 SGHKS, CDR2 YYEKEE (reference sequence). The length of the CDR3 is 15 residues. V trimming: 2 bases; J trimming: 11 bases; junction bases outside the gene matches: 15.

The chain uses TRBV7-2 and TRBJ2-5; 7 bases line up with TRBD2. The CDR3 has 15 residues. With V trimmed by 6 bases and J by 2 bases, 9 bases remained unmatched. The germline CDR1 and CDR2 sequences are SGHTA and FQGNSA. CDR3 sequence: CASRLYSGQQETQYF. The CDR3 nucleotides read TGTGCCAGCAGATTGTATAGCGGGCAACAAGAGACCCAGTACTTC.

This chain connects TRBV11-2 to TRBJ1-3, with 7 nucleotides matching TRBD1. Germline V gene lookup returns CDR1 SGHAT and CDR2 FQNNGV. J gave up 5 bases and V 6 bases, and 4 bases lay outside the gene matches. The CDR3 contains 13 residues. CDR3 sequence (DNA): TGTGCCAGCAGGAAGACAGGGAGAAACACCATATATTTT. This codes for CASRKTGRNTIYF.

The chain uses TRBV15 and TRBJ2-7; 8 bases fit TRBD1. V was pared by 6 bases and J by 3 bases, with 4 bases of the junction left unmatched. CDR3 size: 13 residues. Per germline, CDR1 LNHNV and CDR2 YYDKDF (reference sequence). Written as DNA, the CDR3 is TGTGCCACCAGGACGACAGGGGTCTACGAGCAGTACTTC. Its protein product is CATRTTGVYEQYF. The complete variable domain, with remaining parts taken from reference TRBV15 and TRBJ2-7, reads DAMVIQNPRYQVTQFGKPVTLSCSQTLNHNVMYWYQQKSSQAPKLLFHYYDKDFNNEADTPDNFQSRRPNTSFCFLDIRSPGLGDTAMYLCATRTTGVYEQYFGPGTRLTVT.